Below are 17 T cell receptor beta chains sequenced from a single sample in a study of technical replicates of blood from several donors. Sequencing was performed with immunoSEQ multiplex PCR; in TCRdb, only in-frame clones are kept and a portion is missing. This sample has 70,000 to 85,000 clones; around 97% occur once, and the top ten carry more than 0.15%. What was sequenced was T cells isolated from PBMCs. The receptors stem from a human donor in good health.

The chain recombines TRBV7-8 with TRBJ2-7, with 7 nucleotides matching TRBD2. The length of the CDR3 is 16 residues. Germline values: CDR1 SGHVS, CDR2 FQNEAQ. The ends lost 0 bases at V and 7 bases at J; junction bases unmatched: 12. The CDR3 DNA reads TGTGCCAGCAGCTTAGCGCTAACTAGCGAGCACTGGGAGCAGTACTTC. Its protein is CASSLALTSEHWEQYF. The complete variable domain, with remaining parts taken from reference TRBV7-8 and TRBJ2-7, reads GAGVSQSPRYKVAKRGQDVALRCDPISGHVSLFWYQQALGQGPEFLTYFQNEAQLDKSGLPSDRFFAERPEGSVSTLKIQRTQQEDSAVYLCASSLALTSEHWEQYFGPGTRLTVT.

This chain links TRBV28 with TRBJ2-5; 8 bases align to TRBD2. V lost 4 bases, J lost 4 bases, and 5 bases stayed unmatched. The CDR3 is 14 residues long. Germline V gene sequence: CDR1 MDHEN, CDR2 SYDVKM. CDR3 nucleotide sequence: TGTGCCAGCAGTTGGGGGACTAGTATAGAGACCCAGTACTTC. Translated, it gives CASSWGTSIETQYF.

The chain links TRBV28 to TRBJ2-7; 7 bases align to TRBD2. The CDR3 is made up of 14 amino acids. V gave up 5 bases and J gave up 7 bases; unmatched junction bases: 11. From germline, CDR1 is MDHEN and CDR2 SYDVKM. CDR3 nucleotide sequence: TGTGCCAGCAGTCAGCGGGGTGGGGCCTGGGAGCAGTACTTC. This encodes CASSQRGGAWEQYF.

The chain's CDR3 is CASSSIQRTIYNEQFF. DNA of the CDR3: TGTGCCAGCAGCTCGATTCAACGGACTATTTACAATGAGCAGTTCTTC. This rearrangement joins TRBV11-2 to TRBJ2-1; a weak D match, TRBD2 (6 bases). CDR1 is SGHAT and CDR2 is FQNNGV in the germline V gene. The length of the CDR3 is 16 residues. Trimming took off 4 bases at V and 4 bases at J, with 17 bases between the two ends.

The genes are TRBV5-1 and TRBJ1-2; D remains unclear. Germline V gene lookup returns CDR1 SGHRS and CDR2 YFSETQ. V was cut by 0 bases and J by 4 bases, with 10 bases left in between. This CDR3 region has 14 residues. CDR3 in amino acids: CASSLAGEAYGYTF. The CDR3 region has the DNA TGCGCCAGCAGCTTGGCCGGCGAGGCCTATGGCTACACCTTC.

The CDR3 reads CASSPTGQGAEKLFF. The CDR3 region has the DNA TGTGCCAGCAGCCCAACGGGACAGGGCGCTGAAAAACTGTTTTTT. The chain has TRBV7-2 and TRBJ1-4; TRBD1 agrees at 9 bases. The CDR3 is 15 residues long. Germline assignment: CDR1 SGHTA and CDR2 FQGNSA. V lost 5 bases and J lost 7; bases outside the gene matches: 8.

The chain carries TRBV19 and TRBJ1-4, with D maybe TRBD1 (6 bases). CDR3 length equals 12 residues. CDR1 is LNHDA and CDR2 is SQIVND in the germline V gene (reference sequence). Trimming cost V 11 bases and J 3 bases, with 10 bases left between them. The DNA of the CDR3 is TGTGCCGTCAGGGGCGCTAATGAAAAACTGTTTTTT. Amino acid sequence: CAVRGANEKLFF. The variable domain in full, with the rest retrieved from reference TRBV19 and TRBJ1-4, is DGGITQSPKYLFRKEGQNVTLSCEQNLNHDAMYWYRQDPGQGLRLIYYSQIVNDFQKGDIAEGYSVSREKKESFPLTVTSAQKNPTAFYLCAVRGANEKLFFGSGTQLSVL.

The J gene is TRBJ2-1, the V gene TRBV9; TRBD2 matches 10 bases. The CDR3 contains 17 residues. V shed 4 bases and J 1 base; nucleotides not matched to a gene: 8. From germline, CDR1 is SGDLS and CDR2 YYNGEE. CDR3 nucleotide sequence: TGTGCCAGCAGCTTATCAGGGACTAGCGCTTCCTACAATGAGCAGTTCTTC. It translates to CASSLSGTSASYNEQFF.

Of note for this clone: This specimen includes other DNA sequences encoding the same CDR3. The gene calls are TRBV30 and TRBJ1-1; D is perhaps TRBD1 (5 bases). CDR1 is GTSNPN and CDR2 is SVGIG in the germline V gene (reference sequence). This CDR3 has 13 residues. The V end lost 0 bases, the J end lost 1 base, and 6 bases lay between the germline ends. CDR3 nucleotides: TGTGCCTGGAGTGTACAGGAGAACACTGAAGCTTTCTTT. As protein: CAWSVQENTEAFF.

The chain carries TRBV11-2 and TRBJ2-3, with 9 bases fitting TRBD2. V lost 5 bases, J lost 6 bases, and 18 bases stayed unmatched. Looked up from germline, CDR1 is SGHAT and CDR2 is FQNNGV. This CDR3 contains 18 residues. The CDR3 sequence: CASSPPGQYLAGADTQYF. The CDR3, as DNA: TGTGCCAGCAGCCCCCCCGGACAGTATTTAGCGGGAGCCGATACGCAGTATTTT.

The genes are TRBV6-5 and TRBJ1-4; 9 bases are shared with TRBD1. The length of the CDR3 is 15 residues. Losses at the gene ends were 6 bases for V and 7 bases for J; bases not matched to a gene: 9. In germline, CDR1 is MNHEY, CDR2 SVGAGI. CDR3 region: CASRRPGQGSEKLFF. CDR3 sequence (DNA): TGTGCCAGCAGACGACCGGGACAGGGTAGTGAAAAACTGTTTTTT.

The J gene is TRBJ1-3, the V gene TRBV5-1; D is unclear. Trimming removed 3 bases from V and 2 bases from J, with 6 bases in between. Looked up from germline, CDR1 is SGHRS and CDR2 is YFSETQ. The CDR3 runs 13 residues. The CDR3 bases are TGCGCCAGCAGCTCCAGGCCTGGAAACACCATATATTTT. Amino acids: CASSSRPGNTIYF.

This rearrangement joins TRBV6-1 to TRBJ1-5, with D possibly TRBD1 on 6 matching bases. Between the trimmed V and J ends, which lost 6 bases and 4 bases, there was a span of 10 bases. From germline, CDR1 is MNHNS and CDR2 SASEGT. CDR3 length: 13 residues. The CDR3 spells CASRLDRNQPQHF. The CDR3 bases are TGTGCCAGCAGGTTAGACAGGAATCAGCCCCAGCATTTT.

The chain is built from TRBV20-1 and TRBJ2-1; D not certain. CDR3 length: 11 residues. Trimming pared 2 bases from V and 8 bases from J, leaving 7 bases between. Germline V gene sequence: CDR1 DFQATT, CDR2 SNEGSKA (reference sequence). The CDR3 DNA reads as TGCAGTGCTAGAACCGGAGATGAGCAGTTCTTC. Protein sequence: CSARTGDEQFF.

V and J are TRBV30 and TRBJ1-2, with D unclear. Looked up from germline, CDR1 is GTSNPN and CDR2 is SVGIG (reference sequence). Trimming shortened V by 2 bases and J by 4 bases, and 11 bases separated the two germline ends. This CDR3 spans 13 amino acids. CDR3 residues: CAWSPMGSYGYTF. The CDR3 DNA sequence: TGTGCCTGGAGTCCGATGGGCAGCTATGGCTACACCTTC.

The CDR3 sequence: CASSDTSYSTIYF. The CDR3, as DNA: TGTGCCAGCAGTGATACATCGTACAGCACCATATATTTT. The V call is TRBV6-1, the J call TRBJ1-3, with D uncertain. V lost 3 bases to trimming and J lost 9 bases, with 12 bases between them. This CDR3 comprises 13 residues. The germline CDR1 and CDR2 sequences are MNHNS and SASEGT.

This sequence joins TRBV15 and TRBJ2-5; no definite D call. Trimming pared 0 bases from V and 3 bases from J, leaving 5 bases between. There are 13 residues in the CDR3. The V gene's germline CDR1 is LNHNV and CDR2 YYDKDF (reference sequence). DNA of the CDR3: TGTGCCACCAGCAGAGATCCTGAAGAGACCCAGTACTTC. Protein product: CATSRDPEETQYF.